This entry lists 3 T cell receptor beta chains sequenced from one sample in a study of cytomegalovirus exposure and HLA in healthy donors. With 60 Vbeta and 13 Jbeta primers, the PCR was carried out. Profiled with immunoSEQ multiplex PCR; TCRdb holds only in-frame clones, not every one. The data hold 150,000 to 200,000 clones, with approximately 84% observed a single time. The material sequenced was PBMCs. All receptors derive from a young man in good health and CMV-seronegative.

For the CDR3, the DNA is TGTGCCAGCAGCTTAGATCGGAACACTGAAGCTTTCTTT. As protein: CASSLDRNTEAFF. The rearrangement links TRBV11-3 to TRBJ1-1; D ambiguous. CDR1 and CDR2 (germline): SGHNT, YENEEA. CDR3 size: 13 residues. Deletions cut 0 bases from V and 1 base from J, with 3 bases between. Combining the CDR3 with reference TRBV11-3 and TRBJ1-1 gives the whole variable domain EAGVVQSPRYKIIEKKQPVAFWCNPISGHNTLYWYLQNLGQGPELLIRYENEEAVDDSQLPKDRFSAERLKGVDSTLKIQPAELGDSAVYLCASSLDRNTEAFFGQGTRLTVV.

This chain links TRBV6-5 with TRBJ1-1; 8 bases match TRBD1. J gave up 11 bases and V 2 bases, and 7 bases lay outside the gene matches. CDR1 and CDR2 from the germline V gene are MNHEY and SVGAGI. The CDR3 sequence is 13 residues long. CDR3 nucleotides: TGTGCCAGCAGTTACGCCCGGACAGGGTCGGCTTTCTTT. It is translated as CASSYARTGSAFF.

The CDR3 sequence: CSIFSDRVNTEAFF. Written as DNA, the CDR3 is TGCAGCATCTTCTCGGACAGGGTGAACACTGAAGCTTTCTTT. The chain employs TRBV29-1 and TRBJ1-1; 8 nucleotides agree with TRBD1. CDR3 length: 14 amino acids. V dropped 8 bases and J dropped 0; count of bases not matched to a gene: 8. CDR1 and CDR2 (germline): SQVTM, ANQGSEA.